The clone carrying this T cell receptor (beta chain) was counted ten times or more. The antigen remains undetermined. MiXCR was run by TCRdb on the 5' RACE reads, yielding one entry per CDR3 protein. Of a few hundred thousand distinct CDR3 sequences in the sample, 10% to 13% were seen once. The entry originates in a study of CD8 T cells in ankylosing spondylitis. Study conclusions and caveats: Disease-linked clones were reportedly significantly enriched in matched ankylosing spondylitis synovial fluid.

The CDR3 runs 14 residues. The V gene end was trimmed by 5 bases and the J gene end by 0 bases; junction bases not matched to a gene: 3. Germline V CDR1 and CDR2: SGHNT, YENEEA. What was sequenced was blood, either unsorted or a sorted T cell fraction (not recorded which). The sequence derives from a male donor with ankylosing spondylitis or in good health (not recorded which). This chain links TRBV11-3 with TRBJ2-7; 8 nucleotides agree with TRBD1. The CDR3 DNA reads TGTGCCAGCAGCACGACAGGGGACTCCTACGAGCAGTACTTC. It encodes CASSTTGDSYEQYF.